These 14 T cell receptor beta chains originate from one sample sequenced in a study of response to subunit inactivated influenza vaccine. TCRdb reprocessed the RT-PCR reads via MiXCR and lists one record per CDR3 protein. The profile shows hundreds of thousands of distinct CDR3 sequences, 15% to 18% of them singletons. This specimen was PBMCs from blood, taken about 12 days after vaccination. The receptors were gathered from a man in his forties or fifties who received an inactivated influenza vaccine.

This clonotype was counted between two and nine times. This chain links TRBV12-3 or TRBV12-4 with TRBJ2-1; a possible D gene is TRBD2 (5 bases). The CDR3 spans 14 residues. The V and J ends lost 9 bases and 4 bases respectively, with 16 bases between them. Written as DNA, the CDR3 is TGTGCCAGTCACTCCCACCGGGATTACAATGAGCAGTTCTTC. As protein: CASHSHRDYNEQFF.

The chain carries TRBV12-3 or TRBV12-4 and TRBJ2-7; 11 positions agree with TRBD2. The CDR3 is made up of 16 amino acids. After removal of 3 bases from V and 3 bases from J, the junction contained 7 bases not matched to a gene. The CDR3 sequence is CASSFRGTSGHYEQYF. The DNA of the CDR3 is TGTGCCAGCAGTTTTCGGGGGACTAGCGGCCACTACGAGCAGTACTTC.

The chain's CDR3 is CASSKQAPNSGNTIYF. CDR3 sequence (DNA): TGTGCCAGCAGCAAACAGGCCCCAAACTCTGGAAACACCATATATTTT. This chain links TRBV21-1 with TRBJ1-3; the table names TRBD1, a call not compared with the DNA. TRBV21-1 is deemed a pseudogene. This CDR3 spans 16 amino acids.

This clonotype was recorded once. The chain employs TRBV12-3 or TRBV12-4 and TRBJ2-5, with unresolved D. The V gene lost 6 bases and the J gene lost 5 bases, with 16 bases spanning the gap. The CDR3 length is 14 residues. CDR3 DNA sequence: TGTGCCAGCAGCCCCCGCTCGTCCCTGGAGACCCAGTACTTC. It translates to CASSPRSSLETQYF.

This clonotype was counted once. The rearrangement links TRBV5-5 to TRBJ2-2; 10 positions agree with TRBD1. J gave up 6 bases and V 4 bases, and 6 bases lay outside the gene matches. Per the germline V gene, CDR1 is SGHKS and CDR2 is YYEKEE (reference sequence). This CDR3 spans 15 amino acids. The CDR3 sequence: CASSPTGGLAGELFF. In DNA form, the CDR3 reads TGTGCCAGCAGCCCGACAGGGGGCCTGGCCGGGGAGCTGTTTTTT.

This clonotype has only a few counts. V is TRBV24-1 and J is TRBJ2-7, with 9 nucleotides matching TRBD1. The V and J ends lost 2 bases and 0 bases, in that order; junction bases with no gene match: 4. In germline, CDR1 is KGHDR, CDR2 SFDVKD. This CDR3 is built from 16 residues. CDR3 sequence reads: CATSDSGTGYSYEQYF. The CDR3 coding sequence is TGTGCCACCAGTGATTCCGGGACAGGGTACTCCTACGAGCAGTACTTC.

This clonotype was seen only a few times. V is TRBV7-6 and J is TRBJ2-3; unclear D gene. The V end was cut by 3 bases, the J end by 5 bases, with 6 bases between. The CDR3 runs to 12 residues. Germline loops: CDR1 SGHVS, CDR2 FNYEAQ. The CDR3 DNA is TGTGCCAGCAGCTTTGCGGAAGATACGCAGTATTTT. Protein: CASSFAEDTQYF.

This clonotype was found a few times. V gene TRBV4-3 combines with J gene TRBJ2-1, with TRBD2 matching over 11 bases. Trimming removed 2 bases from V and 15 bases from J; junction bases left unmatched: 6. The CDR3 length is 13 residues. CDR1 and CDR2 from the germline V gene are LGHNA and YSLEER. The CDR3 is CASSQHSGRATFF. CDR3 in DNA: TGCGCCAGCAGCCAACATAGCGGGAGGGCCACGTTCTTC.

There are many counts of this clonotype. The chain has TRBV7-6 and TRBJ2-1, with 9 bases fitting TRBD2. The CDR3 has 20 amino acids. Germline CDR1 reads SGHVS; CDR2 reads FNYEAQ. J was trimmed by 6 bases and V by 2 bases; bases with no gene match: 20. DNA of the CDR3: TGTGCCAGCAGCTTATGGGAGACTAGCGGACTAACCTCACTACGCAATGAGCAGTTCTTC. Translating gives CASSLWETSGLTSLRNEQFF.

This clonotype occurred a few times. CDR3 nucleotide sequence: TGTGCCAGCAGCGTTTCGGAACAGCTCTCCTACAATGAGCAGTTCTTC. Translated, it gives CASSVSEQLSYNEQFF. V is TRBV5-5 and J is TRBJ2-1; no clear D gene. This CDR3 region has 16 residues. Germline V gene lookup returns CDR1 SGHKS and CDR2 YYEKEE (reference sequence). The V gene lost 4 bases and the J gene lost 0 bases, with 14 bases spanning the gap. Drawing the rest from reference TRBV5-5 and TRBJ2-1, the complete variable domain is DAGVTQSPTHLIKTRGQQVTLRCSPISGHKSVSWYQQVLGQGPQFIFQYYEKEERGRGNFPDRFSARQFPNYSSELNVNALLLGDSALYLCASSVSEQLSYNEQFFGPGTRLTVL.

This clonotype was found a few times. The chain recombines TRBV18 with TRBJ2-3; perhaps D is TRBD1 or TRBD2 (6 bases each). There are 16 residues in the CDR3. Germline V CDR1 and CDR2: KGHSH, LQKENI. V lost 4 bases and J lost 0, with 14 bases in between. The CDR3 here is CASSRSQGLSTDTQYF. The CDR3 DNA reads TGTGCCAGCTCACGATCACAGGGACTTAGCACAGATACGCAGTATTTT.

The chain joins TRBV20-1 to TRBJ1-1, with D possibly TRBD1 on 6 matching bases. CDR3 length: 16 residues. Trimming shortened V by 3 bases and J by 4 bases, and 21 bases separated the two germline ends. The germline CDR1 and CDR2 sequences are DFQATT and SNEGSKA (reference sequence). The CDR3 DNA reads TGCAGTGCTAGGGCCCAGGGGAGGAGGATGAGCACTGAAGCTTTCTTT. Translating gives CSARAQGRRMSTEAFF.

This sequence joins TRBV9 and TRBJ1-2; no reliable D call. With 3 bases removed from V and 3 bases from J, the gap between germline ends came to 6 bases. Germline CDR1 is SGDLS and CDR2 is YYNGEE. The CDR3 is 12 amino acids. CDR3 region: CASSANDYGYTF. DNA of the CDR3: TGTGCCAGCAGCGCCAACGACTATGGCTACACCTTC.

This clonotype was seen more than once but under ten times. The genes are TRBV3-1 and TRBJ2-5; 7 bases match TRBD2. After removal of 1 base from V and 7 bases from J, the junction contained 6 bases not matched to a gene. Germline lookup yields CDR1 LGHDT and CDR2 YNNKEL (reference sequence). This CDR3 has 14 residues. The CDR3 loop reads CASSQVAGESTQYF. Here the CDR3 DNA reads TGTGCCAGCAGCCAAGTGGCGGGGGAGTCGACCCAGTACTTC.